The 3 T cell receptor beta chains listed next were all sequenced from one sample in a study of T cell responses to AZD1222 COVID-19 vaccine. Repertoires were generated with immunoSEQ multiplex PCR, while TCRdb's copy carries only in-frame clones and drops some. The sample carries about 120,000 clones, about 90% recorded once. This sample comprised peripheral blood, obtained on day 0 of AZD1222 vaccination. These receptors were collected from an adult in good health.

This clone came up a few times. The CDR3 DNA reads as TGTGCCAGCAGCTTAGAGTCGTCCGGGGAGCTGTTTTTT. This translates into CASSLESSGELFF. This chain links TRBV11-2 with TRBJ2-2; D remains ambiguous. The CDR3 loop spans 13 amino acids. Trimming left V 0 bases short and J 6 bases short, with 5 bases between. CDR1 and CDR2 from the germline V gene are SGHAT and FQNNGV.

This clone has just one count. The gene calls are TRBV5-4 and TRBJ1-4; D remains unclear. The CDR3 spans 13 residues. V was shortened by 4 bases and J by 3 bases, with 7 bases between the two germline ends. CDR1 and CDR2 (germline): SGHNT, YYREEE (reference sequence). Here the CDR3 reads CASSPEANEKLFF. The CDR3 nucleotides are TGTGCCAGCAGCCCCGAGGCTAATGAAAAACTGTTTTTT.

V and J are TRBV6-4 and TRBJ2-3, with D possibly being TRBD2 (6 bases). The germline V gene has CDR1 MRHNA and CDR2 SNTAGT. Trimming stripped 7 bases from V and 5 bases from J, with 13 bases between. The CDR3 contains 13 residues. The CDR3 loop reads CASTRDGGDTQYF. For the CDR3, the DNA is TGTGCCAGCACTAGGGACGGGGGAGATACGCAGTATTTT.